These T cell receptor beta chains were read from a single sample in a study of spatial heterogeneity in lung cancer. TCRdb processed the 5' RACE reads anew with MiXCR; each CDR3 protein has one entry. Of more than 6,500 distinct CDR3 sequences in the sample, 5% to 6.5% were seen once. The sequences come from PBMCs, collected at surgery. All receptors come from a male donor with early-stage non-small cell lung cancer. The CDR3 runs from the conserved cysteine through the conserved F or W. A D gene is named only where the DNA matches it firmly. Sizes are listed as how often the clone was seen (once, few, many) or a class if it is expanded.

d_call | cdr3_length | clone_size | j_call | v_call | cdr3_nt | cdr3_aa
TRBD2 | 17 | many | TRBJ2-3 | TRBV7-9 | TGTGCCAGCAGCCGAGGGGGGACTAGCGGCTACACAGATACGCAGTATTTT | CASSRGGTSGYTDTQYF
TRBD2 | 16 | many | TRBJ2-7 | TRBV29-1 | TGCAGCGTTAGCAGCGGGAGGCTAGGGGGGTCCTACGAGCAGTACTTC | CSVSSGRLGGSYEQYF
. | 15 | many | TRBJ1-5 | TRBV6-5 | TGTGCCAGCAGATCCAGGGGCTATAGCAATCAGCCCCAGCATTTT | CASRSRGYSNQPQHF
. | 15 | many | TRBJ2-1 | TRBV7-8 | TGTGCCAGCAGCTTAAAAGGGAGCTCCTACAATGAGCAGTTCTTC | CASSLKGSSYNEQFF
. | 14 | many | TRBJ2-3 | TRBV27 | TGTGCCAGCAGTTTTGGTGACCAAGAAGATACGCAGTATTTT | CASSFGDQEDTQYF
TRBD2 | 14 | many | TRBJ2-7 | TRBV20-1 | TGCAGTGCTACGGCGGGAGGGCCGATTTACGAGCAGTACTTC | CSATAGGPIYEQYF
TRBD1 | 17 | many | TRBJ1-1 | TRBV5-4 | TGTGCCAGCAGCTTCCGGGACAGGGCGGATCGGAACACTGAAGCTTTCTTT | CASSFRDRADRNTEAFF
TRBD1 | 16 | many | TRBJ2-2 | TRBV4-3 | TGCGCCAGCAGCCAAACACCGGGACAGGGGACCGGGGAGCTGTTTTTT | CASSQTPGQGTGELFF
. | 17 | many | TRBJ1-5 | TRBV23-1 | TGCGCCAGCAGTCCTCCCGAGGGACATCCGACAGGACAGCCCCAGCATTTT | CASSPPEGHPTGQPQHF
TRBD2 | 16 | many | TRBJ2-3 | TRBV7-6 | TGTGCCAGTGCGAGGGCTAGCGGGGGCGAGGCAGATACGCAGTATTTT | CASARASGGEADTQYF
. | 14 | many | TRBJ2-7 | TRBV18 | TGTGCCAGCTCCCCTCGGCAGGGGCATGACGAGCAGTACTTC | CASSPRQGHDEQYF
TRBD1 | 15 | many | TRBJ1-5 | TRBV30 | TGTGCCTGGACCCGGGACAGGGGAGGCAATCAGCCCCAGCATTTT | CAWTRDRGGNQPQHF
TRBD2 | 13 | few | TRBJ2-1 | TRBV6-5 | TGTGCCAGCAAGCGGGGGGGCGGCAATGAGCAGTTCTTC | CASKRGGGNEQFF
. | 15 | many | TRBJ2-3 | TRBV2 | TGTGCCAGCAGCCCCCGATCCGGCCTAGCGGATACGCAGTATTTT | CASSPRSGLADTQYF
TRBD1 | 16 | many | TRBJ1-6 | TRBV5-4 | TGTGCCAGCAGCCCGAGGGGGCCACTCTATAATTCACCCCTCCACTTT | CASSPRGPLYNSPLHF